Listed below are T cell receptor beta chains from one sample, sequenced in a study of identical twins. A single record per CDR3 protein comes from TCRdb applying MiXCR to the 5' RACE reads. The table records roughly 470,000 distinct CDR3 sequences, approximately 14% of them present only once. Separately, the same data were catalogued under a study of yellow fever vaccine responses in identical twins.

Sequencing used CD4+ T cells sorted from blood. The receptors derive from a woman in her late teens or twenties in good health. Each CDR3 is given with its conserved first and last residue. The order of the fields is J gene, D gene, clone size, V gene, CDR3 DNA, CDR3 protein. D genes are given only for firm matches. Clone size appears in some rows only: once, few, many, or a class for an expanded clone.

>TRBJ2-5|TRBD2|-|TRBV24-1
TGTGCCACCAGTGGGGCTAGCGGGGGGGCCTTGGAGACCCAGTACTTC
CATSGASGGALETQYF
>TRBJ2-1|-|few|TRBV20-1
TGCAGTGCCCCTCGACAGGGTGGTGGGGGGGAGCAGTTCTTC
CSAPRQGGGGEQFF
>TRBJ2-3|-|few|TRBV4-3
TGCGCCAGCAGCCAAGATTGGGTTAGTGGGAAGAGGGGAGATACGCAGTATTTT
CASSQDWVSGKRGDTQYF
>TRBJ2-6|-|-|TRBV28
TGTGCCAGCAGCCGGGACACCGGGGCTGGGGCCAACGTCCTGACTTTC
CASSRDTGAGANVLTF
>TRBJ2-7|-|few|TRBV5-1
TGCGCCAGCAGCTTGGCTGGGCGGGAAAAATGGGAGCAGTACTTC
CASSLAGREKWEQYF
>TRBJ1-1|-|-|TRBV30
TGTGCCTGGAGGTCACCGGAAGCTTTCTTT
CAWRSPEAFF
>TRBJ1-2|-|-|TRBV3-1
TGTGCCAGCAGCCGATTCTCAGGGAACTATGGCTACACCTTC
CASSRFSGNYGYTF
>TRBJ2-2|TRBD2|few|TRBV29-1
TGCAGCGTTGGAACTAGCGGTACGAACACCGGGGAGCTGTTTTTT
CSVGTSGTNTGELFF
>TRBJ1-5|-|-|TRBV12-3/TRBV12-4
TGTGCCAGCAGTTTGTCATCAGGGGTCAATCAGCCCCAGCATTTT
CASSLSSGVNQPQHF
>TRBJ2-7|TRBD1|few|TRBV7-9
TGTGCCAGCAGCTCCCAGGGGGCTCCCTACGAGCAGTACTTC
CASSSQGAPYEQYF
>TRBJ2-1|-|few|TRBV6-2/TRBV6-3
TGTGCCAGCAGTACCATCCTTGAACGTCCCCAGTTCTTC
CASSTILERPQFF
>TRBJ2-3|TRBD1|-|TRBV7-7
TGTGCTAGCAGCTTAGCCCGGACAGGGGCAGATACGCAGTATTTT
CASSLARTGADTQYF
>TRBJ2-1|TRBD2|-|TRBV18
TGTGCCAGCTCACCAACCCCTAGCGGGAGTTCCTACAATGAGCAGTTCTTC
CASSPTPSGSSYNEQFF
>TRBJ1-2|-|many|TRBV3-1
TGTGCCAGCAGCCAAGATATGGCGCAGGGCCTCTATGGCTACACCTTC
CASSQDMAQGLYGYTF
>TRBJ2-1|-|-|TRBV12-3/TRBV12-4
TGTGCCAGCACCTTGCGGAGTAGTCTTGGCAATGAGCAGTTCTTC
CASTLRSSLGNEQFF
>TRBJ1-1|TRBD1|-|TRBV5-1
TGCGCCAGCAGCTTGGGGACAGGGTTGGGCACTGAAGCTTTCTTT
CASSLGTGLGTEAFF
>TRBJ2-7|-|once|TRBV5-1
TGCGCCAGCAGCTTGGATTTCACTAGCAGCTACGAGCAGTACTTC
CASSLDFTSSYEQYF
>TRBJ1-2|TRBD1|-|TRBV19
TGTGCCAGTAGTATCGGGACAGGGGGCGGCTATGGCTACACCTTC
CASSIGTGGGYGYTF
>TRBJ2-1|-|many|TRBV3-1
TGTGCCAGCAGCCAAGTTAAGGGGGAGCAGTTCTTC
CASSQVKGEQFF
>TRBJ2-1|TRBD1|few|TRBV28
TGTGCCAGCAGTCCTTGGGACAGGGGAAAGTTCTTC
CASSPWDRGKFF
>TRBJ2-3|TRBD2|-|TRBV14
TGTGCCAGCAGCCAAGATCCGGCTAGCGGGAGGGCCGGCACAGATACGCAGTATTTT
CASSQDPASGRAGTDTQYF
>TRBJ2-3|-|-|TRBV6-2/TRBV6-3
TGTGCCAGCAGTTACTCGATTCGGGGGGCCACAGATACGCAGTATTTT
CASSYSIRGATDTQYF
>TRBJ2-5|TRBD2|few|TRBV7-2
TGTGCCAGCAGCTCCCCGGGGGGTAGCGGGGGACAAGAGACCCAGTACTTC
CASSSPGGSGGQETQYF
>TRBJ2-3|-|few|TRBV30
TGTGCCTGGAGTGTACGGTCTGGGAGGGATACGCAGTATTTT
CAWSVRSGRDTQYF
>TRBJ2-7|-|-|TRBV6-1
TGTGCCAGCAGTGAAATAGAGGGGCCCAAGTACGAGCAGTACTTC
CASSEIEGPKYEQYF
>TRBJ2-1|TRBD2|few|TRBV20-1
TGCAGTGCCAAGACTAGCGGGAGTTGGTCCTACAATGAGCAGTTCTTC
CSAKTSGSWSYNEQFF
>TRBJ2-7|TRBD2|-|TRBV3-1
TGTGCCAGCAGCCCCCGGACTAGCGGGGGCTACGAGCAGTACTTC
CASSPRTSGGYEQYF
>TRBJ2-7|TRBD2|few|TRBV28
TGTGCCAGCTCCCCGGGGGGACTTCAAACCTACGAGCAGTACTTC
CASSPGGLQTYEQYF
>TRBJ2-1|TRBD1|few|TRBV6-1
TGTGCCAGCAAGGGACAGAATTACAATGAGCAGTTCTTC
CASKGQNYNEQFF
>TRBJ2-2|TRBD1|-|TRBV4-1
TGCGCCAGCAGCCGCGGTCAGGGGGCTGCCGGGGAGCTGTTTTTT
CASSRGQGAAGELFF